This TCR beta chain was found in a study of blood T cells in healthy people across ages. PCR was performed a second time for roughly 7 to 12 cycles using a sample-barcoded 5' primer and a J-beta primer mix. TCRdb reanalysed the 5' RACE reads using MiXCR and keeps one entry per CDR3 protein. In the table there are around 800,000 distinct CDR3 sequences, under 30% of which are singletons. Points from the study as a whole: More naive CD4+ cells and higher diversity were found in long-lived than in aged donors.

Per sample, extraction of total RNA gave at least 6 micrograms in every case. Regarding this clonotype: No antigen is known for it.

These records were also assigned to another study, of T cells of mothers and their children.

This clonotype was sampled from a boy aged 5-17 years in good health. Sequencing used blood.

The CDR3 DNA follows: TGTGCCAGCAGCCCTACTGGCCCGGGTACGCAGTATTTT. It is translated as CASSPTGPGTQYF. The V gene is TRBV9, the J gene TRBJ2-3, with D unresolved. The CDR3 has 13 residues. V was clipped by 4 bases and J by 8 bases, with 14 bases between them. Germline V CDR1 and CDR2: SGDLS, YYNGEE.